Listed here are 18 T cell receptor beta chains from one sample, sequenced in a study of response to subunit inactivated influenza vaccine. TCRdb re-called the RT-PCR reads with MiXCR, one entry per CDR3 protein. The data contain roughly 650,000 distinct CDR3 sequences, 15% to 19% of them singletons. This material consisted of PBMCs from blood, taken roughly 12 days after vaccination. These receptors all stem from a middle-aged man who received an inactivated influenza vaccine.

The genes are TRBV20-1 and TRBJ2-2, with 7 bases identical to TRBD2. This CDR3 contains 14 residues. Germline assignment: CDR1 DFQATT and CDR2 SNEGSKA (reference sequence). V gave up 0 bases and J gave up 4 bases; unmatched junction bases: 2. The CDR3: CSAREGGSTGELFF. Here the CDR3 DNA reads TGCAGTGCTAGAGAGGGCGGGAGCACCGGGGAGCTGTTTTTT.

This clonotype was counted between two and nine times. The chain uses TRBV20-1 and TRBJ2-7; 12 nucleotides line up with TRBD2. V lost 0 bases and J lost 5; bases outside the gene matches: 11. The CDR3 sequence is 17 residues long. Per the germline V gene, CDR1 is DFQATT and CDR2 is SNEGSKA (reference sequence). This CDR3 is CSARDFRRLAGANEQYF. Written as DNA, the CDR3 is TGCAGTGCTAGAGATTTCCGGAGACTAGCGGGAGCTAACGAGCAGTACTTC.

The DNA for the CDR3 is TGTGCCATCAAGGCAATTCGGGGGAGTTACGAGCAGTACTTC. It encodes CAIKAIRGSYEQYF. V usage is TRBV10-3 and J usage is TRBJ2-7, with D possibly TRBD2 on 6 matching bases. V shed 7 bases and J shed 4 bases, with 17 bases lying between them. Germline V gene lookup returns CDR1 ENHRY and CDR2 SYGVKD. This CDR3 region has 14 residues.

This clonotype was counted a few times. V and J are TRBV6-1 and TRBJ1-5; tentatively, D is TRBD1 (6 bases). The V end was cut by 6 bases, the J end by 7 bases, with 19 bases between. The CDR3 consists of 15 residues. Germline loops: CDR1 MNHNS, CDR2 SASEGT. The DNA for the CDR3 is TGTGCCAGCAGCGCTATCACTGGGGGCCGCCAGCCCCAGCATTTT. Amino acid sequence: CASSAITGGRQPQHF.

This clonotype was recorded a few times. The CDR3 sequence: CASRATTGTEAFF. CDR3 coding DNA: TGTGCCAGCAGGGCAACAACCGGCACTGAAGCTTTCTTT. The V gene is TRBV6-1, the J gene TRBJ1-1; D gene unclear. V lost 6 bases and J 4 bases, leaving 12 bases between the germline ends. Germline values: CDR1 MNHNS, CDR2 SASEGT. The CDR3 spans 13 residues.

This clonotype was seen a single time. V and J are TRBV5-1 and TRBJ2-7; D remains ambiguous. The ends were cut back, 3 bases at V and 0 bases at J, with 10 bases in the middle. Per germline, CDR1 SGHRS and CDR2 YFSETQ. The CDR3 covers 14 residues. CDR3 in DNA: TGCGCCAGCAGCTGGCCCACAGACTCCTACGAGCAGTACTTC. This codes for CASSWPTDSYEQYF.

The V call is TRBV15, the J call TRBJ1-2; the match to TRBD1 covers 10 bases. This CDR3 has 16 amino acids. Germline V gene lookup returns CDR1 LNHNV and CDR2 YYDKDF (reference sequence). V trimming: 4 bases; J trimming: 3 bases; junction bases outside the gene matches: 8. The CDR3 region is CATSMGQGNRDYGYTF. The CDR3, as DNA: TGTGCCACCAGCATGGGACAGGGGAATAGGGACTATGGCTACACCTTC.

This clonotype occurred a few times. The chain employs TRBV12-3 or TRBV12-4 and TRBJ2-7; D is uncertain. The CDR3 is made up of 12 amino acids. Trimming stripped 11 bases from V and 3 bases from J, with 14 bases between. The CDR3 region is CASTHRGYEQYF. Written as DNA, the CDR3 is TGTGCCTCCACACACCGCGGCTACGAGCAGTACTTC.

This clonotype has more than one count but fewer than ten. The CDR3 DNA follows: TGTGCCAGCAGCCAATTTAGAGGTGGAGATACGCAGTATTTT. It translates to CASSQFRGGDTQYF. The chain combines TRBV14 with TRBJ2-3, with D uncertain. V dropped 2 bases and J dropped 5 bases, with 11 bases sitting between them. In germline, CDR1 is SGHDN, CDR2 FVKESK. There are 14 residues in the CDR3. Looking up the rest from reference TRBV14 and TRBJ2-3 gives the full variable domain: EAGVTQFPSHSVIEKGQTVTLRCDPISGHDNLYWYRRVMGKEIKFLLHFVKESKQDESGMPNNRFLAERTGGTYSTLKVQPAELEDSGVYFCASSQFRGGDTQYFGPGTRLTVL.

DNA of the CDR3: TGCGCCAGCAGCAGAAAGACGCCGGGGAGCCAGGAGAACACTGAAGCTTTCTTT. It codes for CASSRKTPGSQENTEAFF. The chain joins TRBV5-1 to TRBJ1-1; D unresolved. CDR3 length equals 18 residues. V lost 4 bases to trimming and J lost 1 base, with 23 bases between them. The germline CDR1 and CDR2 sequences are SGHRS and YFSETQ. Using reference TRBV5-1 and TRBJ1-1 for the parts outside the CDR3, the full variable domain is KAGVTQTPRYLIKTRGQQVTLSCSPISGHRSVSWYQQTPGQGLQFLFEYFSETQRNKGNFPGRFSGRQFSNSRSEMNVSTLELGDSALYLCASSRKTPGSQENTEAFFGQGTRLTVV.

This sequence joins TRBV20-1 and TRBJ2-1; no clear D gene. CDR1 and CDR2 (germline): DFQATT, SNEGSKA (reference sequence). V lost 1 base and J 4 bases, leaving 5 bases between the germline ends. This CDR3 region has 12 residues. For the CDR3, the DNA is TGCAGTGCTAGAGCGAATTACAATGAGCAGTTCTTC. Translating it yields CSARANYNEQFF.

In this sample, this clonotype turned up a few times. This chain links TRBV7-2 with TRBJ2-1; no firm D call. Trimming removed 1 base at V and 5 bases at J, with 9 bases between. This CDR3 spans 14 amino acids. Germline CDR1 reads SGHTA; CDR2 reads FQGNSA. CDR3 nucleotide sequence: TGTGCCAGCAGCTTAGTGTTAGTGCACAATGAGCAGTTCTTC. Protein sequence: CASSLVLVHNEQFF.

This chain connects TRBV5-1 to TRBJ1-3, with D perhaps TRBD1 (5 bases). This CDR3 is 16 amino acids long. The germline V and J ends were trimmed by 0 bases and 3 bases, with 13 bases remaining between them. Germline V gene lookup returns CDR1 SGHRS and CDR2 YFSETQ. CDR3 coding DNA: TGCGCCAGCAGCTTGGCCGGGGCCCCCTATGGAAACACCATATATTTT. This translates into CASSLAGAPYGNTIYF. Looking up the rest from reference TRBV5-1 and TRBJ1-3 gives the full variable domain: KAGVTQTPRYLIKTRGQQVTLSCSPISGHRSVSWYQQTPGQGLQFLFEYFSETQRNKGNFPGRFSGRQFSNSRSEMNVSTLELGDSALYLCASSLAGAPYGNTIYFGEGSWLTVV.

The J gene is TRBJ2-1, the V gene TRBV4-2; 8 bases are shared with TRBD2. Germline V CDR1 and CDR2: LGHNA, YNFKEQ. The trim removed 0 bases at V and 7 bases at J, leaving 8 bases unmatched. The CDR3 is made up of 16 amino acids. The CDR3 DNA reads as TGTGCCAGCAGCCAAGAGAGCGGGAGAGGTAGGAATGAGCAGTTCTTC. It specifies CASSQESGRGRNEQFF.

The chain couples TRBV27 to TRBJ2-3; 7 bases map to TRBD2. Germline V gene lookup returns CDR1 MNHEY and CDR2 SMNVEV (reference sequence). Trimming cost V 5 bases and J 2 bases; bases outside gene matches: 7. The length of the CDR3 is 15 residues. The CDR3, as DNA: TGTGCCAGCAGTCTCGCGGGGGTTCCCACAGATACGCAGTATTTT. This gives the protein CASSLAGVPTDTQYF.

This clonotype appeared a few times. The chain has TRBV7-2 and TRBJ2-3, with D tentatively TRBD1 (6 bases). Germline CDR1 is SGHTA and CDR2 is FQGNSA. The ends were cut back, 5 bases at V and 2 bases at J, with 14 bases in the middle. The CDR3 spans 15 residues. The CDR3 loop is CASSQGGVLTDTQYF. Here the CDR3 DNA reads TGTGCCAGCAGCCAAGGGGGTGTCCTCACAGATACGCAGTATTTT.

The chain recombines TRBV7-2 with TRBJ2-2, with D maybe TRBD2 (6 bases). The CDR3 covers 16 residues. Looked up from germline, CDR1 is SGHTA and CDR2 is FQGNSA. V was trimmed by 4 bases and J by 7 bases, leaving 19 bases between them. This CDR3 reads CASSWTGASAGGELFF. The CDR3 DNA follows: TGTGCCAGCAGCTGGACCGGGGCTAGCGCAGGCGGGGAGCTGTTTTTT.

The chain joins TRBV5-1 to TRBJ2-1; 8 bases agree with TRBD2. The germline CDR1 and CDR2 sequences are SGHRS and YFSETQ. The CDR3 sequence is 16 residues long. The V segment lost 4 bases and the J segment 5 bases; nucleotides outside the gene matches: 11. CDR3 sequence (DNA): TGCGCCAGCAGCCTCTGCACTAGCGGAGGTAACAATGAGCAGTTCTTC. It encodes CASSLCTSGGNNEQFF.